This T cell receptor (beta chain) derives from a study of glioma-infiltrating T cells after dendritic cell vaccination. Overall study context: Dendritic cell vaccine was injected intradermally three times, biweekly.

This clone was seen a single time. This CDR3 comprises 17 residues. Germline CDR1 reads SGHNT; CDR2 reads YENEEA. V was trimmed by 4 bases and J by 4 bases, leaving 22 bases between them. Sequencing was performed with immunoSEQ multiplex PCR; in TCRdb, only in-frame clones are kept and a portion is missing. The table has around 100,000 clones, 80% to 90% seen once. The chain uses TRBV11-3 and TRBJ2-5; tentative D call: TRBD2 (6 bases). The receptor comes from a human donor with glioblastoma. Here the sequenced sample was blood, taken before dendritic cell vaccination. This CDR3 reads CASSSRRGPDGVETQYF. DNA of the CDR3: TGTGCCAGCAGCTCAAGGAGGGGTCCAGACGGGGTAGAGACCCAGTACTTC.